The following is a TCR beta chain sequence with its context. This sample was taken from a study of cytomegalovirus exposure and HLA in healthy donors. Across the study: Samples from HLA-typed donors yielded about 80 million unique TCRs in an early data release.

CDR3 length equals 15 residues. Germline lookup yields CDR1 MGHDK and CDR2 SYGVNS. The V gene lost 5 bases and the J gene lost 1 base, with 12 bases spanning the gap. The PCR made use of 60 Vbeta and 13 Jbeta primers. Clones were read by immunoSEQ multiplex PCR, and TCRdb kept only the in-frame ones, dropping some. Among 120,000 or so clones, around 70% were seen once, and the ten largest hold about 1.5%. This receptor was identified in a man aged 30 to 39 in good health and CMV-seropositive. This chain uses TRBV25-1 with TRBJ1-3; D not certain. Sequencing was carried out using PBMCs. The CDR3 DNA sequence: TGTGCCAGCAGTCCCCAGTCCTGGTCTGGAAACACCATATATTTT. Translation gives CASSPQSWSGNTIYF.